The 28 T cell receptor beta chains listed next were all sequenced from one sample in a study of cytomegalovirus exposure and HLA in healthy donors. With 60 Vbeta and 13 Jbeta primers, the PCR was carried out. Profiling relied on immunoSEQ multiplex PCR, and the TCRdb table lists in-frame clones only, not all of them. The sample has tens of thousands of clones; 65% to 85% are singletons. The sequenced material came from PBMCs. Receptors were obtained from a man in his 60s in good health and CMV-seronegative.

This clone appeared a single time. This chain connects TRBV4-3 to TRBJ2-1; TRBD2 matches 7 bases. Germline CDR1 is LGHNA and CDR2 is YSLEER. CDR3 length: 14 amino acids. After removal of 4 bases from V and 6 bases from J, the junction contained 6 bases not matched to a gene. CDR3 amino acids: CASSPGLRGNEQFF. In nucleotides, the CDR3 is TGCGCCAGCAGCCCGGGACTACGGGGCAATGAGCAGTTCTTC.

This clone was observed a handful of times. The chain couples TRBV5-1 to TRBJ2-1; possibly TRBD2 for D (5 bases). The CDR3 runs to 17 residues. In germline, CDR1 is SGHRS, CDR2 YFSETQ. Trimming took off 0 bases at V and 0 bases at J, with 13 bases between the two ends. Here the CDR3 reads CASSLDRGSSSYNEQFF. The CDR3 coding sequence is TGCGCCAGCAGCTTGGATCGAGGGTCGAGCTCCTACAATGAGCAGTTCTTC. Drawing the rest from reference TRBV5-1 and TRBJ2-1, the complete variable domain is KAGVTQTPRYLIKTRGQQVTLSCSPISGHRSVSWYQQTPGQGLQFLFEYFSETQRNKGNFPGRFSGRQFSNSRSEMNVSTLELGDSALYLCASSLDRGSSSYNEQFFGPGTRLTVL.

The chain combines TRBV27 with TRBJ2-5; D is possibly TRBD2 (6 bases). The CDR3 is made up of 15 amino acids. Trimming removed 3 bases at V and 2 bases at J, with 13 bases between. The germline V gene has CDR1 MNHEY and CDR2 SMNVEV (reference sequence). CDR3 sequence (DNA): TGTGCCAGCAGTTTCTACAGCGGACTACAAGAGACCCAGTACTTC. This codes for CASSFYSGLQETQYF.

The chain combines TRBV5-8 with TRBJ2-3; 15 positions agree with TRBD2. CDR3 length equals 17 residues. The V segment lost 7 bases and the J segment 0 bases; nucleotides outside the gene matches: 6. The germline V gene has CDR1 SGHTS and CDR2 YDEGEE. The CDR3 DNA follows: TGTGCCAGCCGCTACGGACTAGCGGGGGGGAGCACAGATACGCAGTATTTT. Translation: CASRYGLAGGSTDTQYF.

The chain carries TRBV7-2 and TRBJ1-6; TRBD1 is a possible D gene (5 bases). Trimming removed 5 bases at V and 11 bases at J, with 19 bases between. The CDR3 extends over 15 amino acids. Germline V CDR1 and CDR2: SGHTA, FQGNSA. Here the CDR3 DNA reads TGTGCCAGCAGCCGATTTGAGGTCTCGGGGGCACCCCTCCACTTT. Translated, it gives CASSRFEVSGAPLHF.

This chain uses TRBV5-1 with TRBJ2-5; 8 nucleotides agree with TRBD2. This CDR3 comprises 16 residues. Trimming cost V 0 bases and J 1 base; bases outside gene matches: 5. Per the germline V gene, CDR1 is SGHRS and CDR2 is YFSETQ. The CDR3 is CASSLVSGGVQETQYF. The CDR3 DNA follows: TGCGCCAGCAGCTTGGTGAGCGGGGGTGTCCAAGAGACCCAGTACTTC. The entire variable domain, with the rest obtained from reference TRBV5-1 and TRBJ2-5, is as follows: KAGVTQTPRYLIKTRGQQVTLSCSPISGHRSVSWYQQTPGQGLQFLFEYFSETQRNKGNFPGRFSGRQFSNSRSEMNVSTLELGDSALYLCASSLVSGGVQETQYFGPGTRLLVL.

This rearrangement joins TRBV27 to TRBJ2-3; the D gene is possibly TRBD2 (7 bases). V was clipped by 6 bases and J by 4 bases, with 17 bases between them. The germline CDR1 and CDR2 sequences are MNHEY and SMNVEV (reference sequence). This CDR3 comprises 15 residues. CDR3 in DNA: TGTGCCAGCAGACTGGGAGGGGGGGATCCAGATACGCAGTATTTT. This sequence encodes CASRLGGGDPDTQYF.

This chain uses TRBV18 with TRBJ2-5; no reliable D call. Trimming shortened V by 6 bases and J by 5 bases, and 13 bases separated the two germline ends. From germline, CDR1 is KGHSH and CDR2 LQKENI. The CDR3 sequence is 13 residues long. As DNA, the CDR3 is TGTGCCAGCTCCCCTGTCCCCAGGGAGACCCAGTACTTC. Amino acids: CASSPVPRETQYF.

This sequence joins TRBV9 and TRBJ2-5, with 10 bases fitting TRBD1. The J call may be mistaken, given a closer DNA end match to TRBJ2-7. Per germline, CDR1 SGDLS and CDR2 YYNGEE. This CDR3 is built from 15 residues. The CDR3 DNA follows: TGTGCCAGCAGCGCCGCGACAGGGGGCAAGAACGAGCAGTACTTC. It translates to CASSAATGGKNEQYF.

The V gene is TRBV7-2, the J gene TRBJ2-3; TRBD2 agrees at 10 bases. Germline V gives CDR1 SGHTA, CDR2 FQGNSA. The CDR3 loop spans 16 amino acids. The junction had 0 bases not matched to a gene; V was cut back by 0 bases and J by 0 bases. The CDR3, as DNA: TGTGCCAGCAGCTTAGCGGGACTAGCGAGCACAGATACGCAGTATTTT. Translating gives CASSLAGLASTDTQYF.

This sequence joins TRBV5-1 and TRBJ2-5; TRBD2 agrees at 13 bases. V dropped 5 bases and J dropped 2; count of bases not matched to a gene: 15. This CDR3 has 19 residues. CDR1 is SGHRS, CDR2 YFSETQ, per germline. The CDR3 is CASSLKDTGLAGPQETQYF. CDR3 in DNA: TGCGCCAGCAGTCTAAAGGATACGGGACTAGCGGGACCTCAAGAGACCCAGTACTTC. Supplemented by reference TRBV5-1 and TRBJ2-5, the full variable domain reads KAGVTQTPRYLIKTRGQQVTLSCSPISGHRSVSWYQQTPGQGLQFLFEYFSETQRNKGNFPGRFSGRQFSNSRSEMNVSTLELGDSALYLCASSLKDTGLAGPQETQYFGPGTRLLVL.

The chain recombines TRBV5-1 with TRBJ1-2, with D maybe TRBD1 (6 bases). The CDR3 is made up of 13 amino acids. The germline CDR1 and CDR2 sequences are SGHRS and YFSETQ. The ends were cut back, 10 bases at V and 5 bases at J, with 18 bases in the middle. The CDR3 region is CAQGGERCYGYTF. As DNA, the CDR3 is TGCGCCCAAGGGGGGGAAAGGTGTTATGGCTACACCTTC.

V usage is TRBV21-1 and J usage is TRBJ1-1; the table's D call TRBD1 went unverified against the DNA. TRBV21-1 is shown as a pseudogene. This CDR3 has 15 amino acids. The CDR3 nucleotides are TGTGCCAGCAGCAACGACAAGTCCCGATCGAGAGAAGCTTTCTTT. It specifies CASSNDKSRSREAFF.

The J gene is TRBJ1-1, the V gene TRBV28; 7 bases are a match to TRBD1. Germline values: CDR1 MDHEN, CDR2 SYDVKM. V lost 5 bases to trimming and J lost 2 bases; unmatched junction nucleotides: 8. The length of the CDR3 is 15 residues. This CDR3 reads CASSPLGTANTEAFF. The DNA for the CDR3 is TGTGCCAGCAGTCCGCTCGGGACAGCAAACACTGAAGCTTTCTTT.

The V and J genes are TRBV28 and TRBJ2-7; 10 bases agree with TRBD2. The CDR3 covers 17 residues. The V gene end was trimmed by 8 bases and the J gene end by 2 bases; junction bases not matched to a gene: 15. Germline V gene data show CDR1 as MDHEN and CDR2 as SYDVKM. CDR3 loop: CASCPGASGSSPYEQYF. The CDR3 DNA reads TGTGCCAGCTGCCCAGGGGCTAGCGGGAGTTCCCCCTACGAGCAGTACTTC.

CDR3 residues: CASSPRDHTDTQYF. The CDR3 DNA reads as TGTGCCAGCAGCCCGCGGGACCACACAGATACGCAGTATTTT. J is TRBJ2-3 and V is TRBV7-6, with D perhaps matching TRBD2 (6 bases). The CDR3 runs 14 residues. Trimming cost V 5 bases and J 2 bases, with 11 bases left between them. Germline V gives CDR1 SGHVS, CDR2 FNYEAQ. Complete variable domain (other parts from reference TRBV7-6 and TRBJ2-3): GAGVSQSPRYKVTKRGQDVALRCDPISGHVSLYWYRQALGQGPEFLTYFNYEAQQDKSGLPNDRFSAERPEGSISTLTIQRTEQRDSAMYRCASSPRDHTDTQYFGPGTRLTVL.

The V and J genes are TRBV5-1 and TRBJ1-4; D gene uncertain. The V end was cut by 2 bases, the J end by 0 bases, with 8 bases between. The CDR3 runs to 15 residues. The germline gives CDR1 SGHRS, CDR2 YFSETQ. CDR3 nucleotide sequence: TGCGCCAGCAGCTTAGAGGAGCCAACTAATGAAAAACTGTTTTTT. Translation: CASSLEEPTNEKLFF.

This clone has more than one count but fewer than ten. J is TRBJ1-4 and V is TRBV5-8; no firm D call. The CDR3 is made up of 14 amino acids. V lost 1 base, J lost 4 bases, and 8 bases lay in between. Germline CDR1 is SGHTS and CDR2 is YDEGEE. The CDR3 is CASSLYVYNEKLFF. The DNA of the CDR3 is TGTGCCAGCAGCTTGTATGTCTATAATGAAAAACTGTTTTTT.

The chain carries TRBV2 and TRBJ1-2; D not certain. V was trimmed by 8 bases and J by 1 base, leaving 17 bases between them. Germline assignment: CDR1 SNHLY and CDR2 FYNNEI. The CDR3 length is 15 residues. CDR3 in amino acids: CASLTKTAGNYGYTF. CDR3 DNA: TGTGCCAGCCTAACTAAAACGGCCGGTAACTATGGCTACACCTTC.

This clone was detected only a few times. This chain joins TRBV5-1 and TRBJ1-2, with D unresolved. V was trimmed by 4 bases and J by 4 bases, leaving 20 bases between them. Germline-derived CDR1 and CDR2 are SGHRS and YFSETQ. This CDR3 has 16 residues. Written as DNA, the CDR3 is TGCGCCAGCAGCCATTGGGCACGGGAAATCGGCTATGGCTACACCTTC. This gives the protein CASSHWAREIGYGYTF.

This clone was found a few times. This chain uses TRBV6-4 with TRBJ2-1, with 11 bases lining up with TRBD2. Germline V lookup: CDR1 MRHNA, CDR2 SNTAGT. The CDR3 runs to 15 residues. V lost 4 bases and J lost 8; bases outside the gene matches: 7. DNA for the CDR3: TGTGCCAGCAGTGGAGGTAGCGGGGGGGCAGATGAGCAGTTCTTC. Residues: CASSGGSGGADEQFF.

In DNA, the CDR3 is TGTGCCAGCTCAACCCCTATAGCGGGAGCCGGCAATGAGCAGTTCTTC. Protein: CASSTPIAGAGNEQFF. This chain uses TRBV18 with TRBJ2-1; 9 positions match TRBD2. The length of the CDR3 is 16 residues. Losses at the gene ends were 5 bases for V and 6 bases for J; bases not matched to a gene: 11. Germline V lookup: CDR1 KGHSH, CDR2 LQKENI. The entire variable domain, with the rest obtained from reference TRBV18 and TRBJ2-1, is as follows: NAGVMQNPRHLVRRRGQEARLRCSPMKGHSHVYWYRQLPEEGLKFMVYLQKENIIDESGMPKERFSAEFPKEGPSILRIQQVVRGDSAAYFCASSTPIAGAGNEQFFGPGTRLTVL.

The V and J genes are TRBV5-4 and TRBJ2-1; TRBD2 agrees at 11 bases. V was pared by 4 bases and J by 5 bases, with 5 bases of the junction left unmatched. Germline V gene lookup returns CDR1 SGHNT and CDR2 YYREEE (reference sequence). This CDR3 has 15 amino acids. The CDR3 DNA reads as TGTGCCAGCAGCCCCGGGACTAGCGGAAACAATGAGCAGTTCTTC. This encodes CASSPGTSGNNEQFF. The full variable domain, rest sourced from reference TRBV5-4 and TRBJ2-1, is ETGVTQSPTHLIKTRGQQVTLRCSSQSGHNTVSWYQQALGQGPQFIFQYYREEENGRGNFPPRFSGLQFPNYSSELNVNALELDDSALYLCASSPGTSGNNEQFFGPGTRLTVL.

The rearrangement uses TRBV27 and TRBJ1-6; D may be TRBD1 (6 bases). Germline lookup yields CDR1 MNHEY and CDR2 SMNVEV (reference sequence). Deletions cut 5 bases from V and 5 bases from J, with 22 bases between. The CDR3 has 18 residues. The chain's CDR3 is CASSLYPTRGGNNSPLHF. The CDR3 nucleotides are TGTGCCAGCAGTCTCTACCCGACTCGCGGGGGCAATAATTCACCCCTCCACTTT.

This chain connects TRBV18 to TRBJ2-1, with TRBD2 as a possible D gene (5 bases). The CDR3 length is 13 residues. V was cut by 6 bases and J by 6 bases, with 12 bases left in between. Germline V gene data show CDR1 as KGHSH and CDR2 as LQKENI. CDR3 amino acids: CASSPRAGNEQFF. The CDR3 DNA reads TGTGCCAGCTCGCCAAGGGCGGGCAATGAGCAGTTCTTC.

The V call is TRBV29-1, the J call TRBJ2-7, with 14 bases that match TRBD2. The trim removed 7 bases at V and 4 bases at J, leaving 9 bases unmatched. Germline assignment: CDR1 SQVTM and CDR2 ANQGSEA. The CDR3 sequence is 15 residues long. CDR3 in amino acids: CSGARGLAGVYEQYF. The CDR3 region has the DNA TGCAGCGGAGCCCGGGGACTAGCGGGGGTATACGAGCAGTACTTC.

This rearrangement joins TRBV7-9 to TRBJ2-5; 9 nucleotides agree with TRBD2. Germline V lookup: CDR1 SEHNR, CDR2 FQNEAQ (reference sequence). The CDR3 sequence is 15 residues long. With V trimmed by 3 bases and J by 6 bases, 8 bases remained unmatched. CDR3 sequence reads: CASSFLASGEQTQYF. CDR3 nucleotide sequence: TGTGCCAGCAGCTTCTTGGCTAGCGGGGAACAGACCCAGTACTTC.

This chain joins TRBV28 and TRBJ1-6; TRBD1 matches at 7 bases. V shed 2 bases and J 4 bases; nucleotides not matched to a gene: 5. The CDR3 length is 16 residues. In germline, CDR1 is MDHEN, CDR2 SYDVKM. DNA of the CDR3: TGTGCCAGCAGTTTACCTGGACAGGCATATAATTCACCCCTCCACTTT. Translating gives CASSLPGQAYNSPLHF.